This T cell receptor (beta chain) is drawn from a study of cytomegalovirus exposure and HLA in healthy donors. Study-wide background: Approximately 200 million T cells yielded fewer than 120 million unique TCR beta sequences in earlier analysis.

This PCR relied on a set of 60 Vbeta primers and 13 Jbeta primers. Assay: immunoSEQ multiplex PCR; the TCRdb copy retains only in-frame clones and omits some. The sample yields about 130,000 clones, around four fifths seen once. Study findings and constraints: A prior analysis recorded that most TCR beta V segments were productive about 87% or about 30% of the time.

Germline V gives CDR1 LGHNA, CDR2 YSLEER. V was clipped by 3 bases and J by 7 bases; unmatched bases: 13. The CDR3 contains 17 residues. About this clone itself: Its antigen is still unknown.

J is TRBJ2-1 and V is TRBV4-3; 9 bases fit TRBD2. The receptor comes from a young man in good health and CMV-seropositive. The sequencing sample was made of PBMCs. CDR3 loop: CASSQGETSGPSNEQFF. CDR3 DNA: TGCGCCAGCAGCCAGGGCGAAACTAGCGGGCCCTCGAATGAGCAGTTCTTC.